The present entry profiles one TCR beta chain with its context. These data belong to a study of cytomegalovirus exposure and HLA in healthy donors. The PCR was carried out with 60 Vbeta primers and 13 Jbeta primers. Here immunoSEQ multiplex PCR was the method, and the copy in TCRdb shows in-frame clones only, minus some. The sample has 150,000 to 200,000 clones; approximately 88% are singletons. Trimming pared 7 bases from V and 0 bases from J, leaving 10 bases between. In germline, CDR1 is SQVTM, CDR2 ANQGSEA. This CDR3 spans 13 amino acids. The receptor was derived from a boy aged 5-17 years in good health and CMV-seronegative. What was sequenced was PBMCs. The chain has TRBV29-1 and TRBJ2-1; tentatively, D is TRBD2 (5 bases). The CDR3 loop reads CSAGRGSYNEQFF. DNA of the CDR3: TGCAGCGCCGGACGGGGCTCCTACAATGAGCAGTTCTTC.